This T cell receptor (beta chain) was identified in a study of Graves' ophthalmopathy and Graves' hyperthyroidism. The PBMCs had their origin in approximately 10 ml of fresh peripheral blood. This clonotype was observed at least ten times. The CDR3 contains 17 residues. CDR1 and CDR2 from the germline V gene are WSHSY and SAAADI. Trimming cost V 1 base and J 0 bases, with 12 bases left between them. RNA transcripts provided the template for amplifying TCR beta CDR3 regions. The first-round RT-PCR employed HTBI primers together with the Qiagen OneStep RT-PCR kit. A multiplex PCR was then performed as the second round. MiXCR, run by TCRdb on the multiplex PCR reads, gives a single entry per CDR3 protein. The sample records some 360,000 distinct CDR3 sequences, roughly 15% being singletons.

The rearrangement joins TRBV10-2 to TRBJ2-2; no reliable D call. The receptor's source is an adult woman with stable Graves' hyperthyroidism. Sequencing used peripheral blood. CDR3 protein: CASSEWPPTSNTGELFF. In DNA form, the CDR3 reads TGCGCCAGCAGTGAGTGGCCTCCTACCTCGAACACCGGGGAGCTGTTTTTT.